The rows below give T cell receptor beta chains drawn from one sample of a study of T cell repertoires in cytomegalovirus infection. Antigen specificity for these receptors is unknown. TCRdb reprocessed the reads via MiXCR and lists one record per CDR3 protein. The repertoire holds 450,000 to 550,000 distinct CDR3 sequences, with under 55% as singletons. Source: cultured PBMCs, taken from culture after CMV antigen stimulation. Receptors originate from a human donor in good health (CMV status not recorded). Some clones in this sample may be carry-over from other donors' samples. The CDR3 runs from the conserved cysteine through the conserved F or W. Fields, in order: D gene, V gene, J gene, clone size, CDR3 DNA, CDR3 protein. The D gene is left open where the match is weak. Clone size, where shown, is once, few, many, or a class for clones that have expanded.

TRBD2	TRBV19	TRBJ2-1	.	TGTGCCAGTAGTACTCGGTACCGGGGACTAGCTGATGCTGAGCAGTTCTTC	CASSTRYRGLADAEQFF
.	TRBV3-1	TRBJ2-7	few	TGTGCCAGCAGTTATGGTCTAGGGGAGCAGTACTTC	CASSYGLGEQYF
TRBD1	TRBV7-9	TRBJ1-5	.	TGTGCCAGTGGCTCGGGACAGGGGGGCAATCAGCCCCAGCATTTT	CASGSGQGGNQPQHF
TRBD1	TRBV5-1	TRBJ2-7	.	TGCGCCAGCAGCAAGATAGGGGGCTCCTACTACGAGCAGTACTTC	CASSKIGGSYYEQYF
TRBD1	TRBV7-2	TRBJ2-1	many	TGTGCCAGCACCGACGACAGGGGGCGTTACAATGAGCAGTTCTTC	CASTDDRGRYNEQFF
.	TRBV7-4	TRBJ1-5	.	TGTGCCAGCAGCTTTCGGTCCGAACCCCAGCATTTT	CASSFRSEPQHF
.	TRBV6-5	TRBJ2-5	.	TGTGCCAGCACAGGGGCCGGCGGCCAAGAGACCCAGTACTTC	CASTGAGGQETQYF
.	TRBV7-2	TRBJ1-2	.	TGTGCCAGCAGCTTACCGAAAGACAGGCCTAACTATGGCTACACCTTC	CASSLPKDRPNYGYTF
.	TRBV6-1	TRBJ2-3	.	TGTGCCAGCAGTGGGGGGGCCGCGCAGTATTTT	CASSGGAAQYF
.	TRBV7-2	TRBJ1-2	.	TGTGCCAGCAGCTTAGTATCCAGCGGACCTAACTATGGCTACACCTTC	CASSLVSSGPNYGYTF
.	TRBV6-6	TRBJ2-3	.	TGTGCCAGCACCCCGAGCTGGTCCACAGATACGCAGTATTTT	CASTPSWSTDTQYF
TRBD2	TRBV6-6	TRBJ2-7	few	TGTGCCAGCACGAAGGCTAGCGGGGGATACGAGCAGTACTTC	CASTKASGGYEQYF
.	TRBV2	TRBJ1-1	.	TGTGCCAGCAGAGGTCAGGGGCCTGGGGTGGAAGCTTTCTTT	CASRGQGPGVEAFF
.	TRBV6-2/TRBV6-3	TRBJ1-5	once	TGTGCCAGCAGTTATCGAGGGTACGGTCAGCCCCAGCATTTT	CASSYRGYGQPQHF
.	TRBV12-3/TRBV12-4	TRBJ2-7	.	TGTGCCAGCAGGGGAAGGGGGGTTAGCTCCTACGAGCAGTACTTC	CASRGRGVSSYEQYF
.	TRBV20-1	TRBJ1-1	.	TGCAGTGCTAGCCATCCCCCGAAGAACACTGAAGCTTTCTTT	CSASHPPKNTEAFF
.	TRBV12-3/TRBV12-4	TRBJ2-1	few	TGTGCCAGCAGTTGGAGGGACGGGCAGTTCTTC	CASSWRDGQFF